What follows are 5 T cell receptor beta chains derived from one specimen sequenced in a study of shared clonotypes between healthy human individuals. Measured with immunoSEQ multiplex PCR; TCRdb has only the in-frame clones, and not every one. The data show roughly 100,000 clones, 67% seen once. What was sequenced was memory CD8+ T cells sorted from blood. Subset reported: CD45RO+ cells pooled with CCR7-negative TemRA cells. The receptors were sampled from a woman aged 25 to 39 in good health.

This clone was found once. The chain joins TRBV10-3 to TRBJ1-2; D is undetermined. The CDR3 spans 14 residues. Trimming pared 4 bases from V and 11 bases from J, leaving 20 bases between. The germline V gene encodes CDR1 ENHRY and CDR2 SYGVKD. CDR3 residues: CAISGYREHPGYTF. The DNA for the CDR3 is TGTGCCATCAGTGGCTACCGGGAACATCCCGGTTACACCTTC.

This clone was seen a handful of times. The chain has TRBV6-6 and TRBJ2-7, with a possible D match to TRBD2 (6 bases). This CDR3 region has 14 residues. The germline V and J ends were trimmed by 6 bases and 2 bases, with 14 bases remaining between them. Germline V gene data show CDR1 as MNHNY and CDR2 as SVGAGI (reference sequence). CDR3 in amino acids: CASSTGGDTYEQYF. DNA for the CDR3: TGTGCCAGCAGCACAGGAGGGGATACCTACGAGCAGTACTTC.

J is TRBJ2-4 and V is TRBV7-9, with D tentatively TRBD1 (6 bases). V dropped 5 bases and J dropped 3 bases, with 17 bases sitting between them. The CDR3 is made up of 16 amino acids. Germline CDR1 reads SEHNR; CDR2 reads FQNEAQ (reference sequence). For the CDR3, the DNA is TGTGCCAGCAGCGTCCGGGACATGGAGAGCAAAAACATTCAGTACTTC. Amino acids: CASSVRDMESKNIQYF.

This clone was found a few times. The chain couples TRBV15 to TRBJ1-3; D gene unclear. CDR3 length: 19 amino acids. Trimming pared 4 bases from V and 0 bases from J, leaving 22 bases between. Germline V gene sequence: CDR1 LNHNV, CDR2 YYDKDF (reference sequence). The CDR3 DNA is TGTGCCACCAGCAAGGGCGACGGGTCTATCCTTTTCTCTGGAAACACCATATATTTT. Amino acid sequence: CATSKGDGSILFSGNTIYF.

This clone came up a few times. The rearrangement joins TRBV20-1 to TRBJ2-1; D ambiguous. This CDR3 has 10 amino acids. In germline, CDR1 is DFQATT, CDR2 SNEGSKA (reference sequence). Trimming pared 4 bases from V and 6 bases from J, leaving 4 bases between. This CDR3 reads CSAISNEQFF. The DNA of the CDR3 is TGCAGTGCTATCTCCAATGAGCAGTTCTTC.